Sequencing of this T cell receptor beta chain was carried out in a study of naive and memory T cell subsets. An equimolar mix of two oligonucleotides served as the beta constant-region primer for TRBC1 and TRBC2. Nested alpha and beta constant-region primers with the SP2 primer drove four PCR rounds on ligated cDNA. TCRdb fed the UMI-ligation and nested PCR reads into MiXCR, producing one record per CDR3 protein. The profile shows about 90,000 distinct CDR3 sequences, about 11% of them singletons. This clonotype was counted a few times. The antigen is not known. CDR1 SQVTM and CDR2 ANQGSEA come from the germline V gene. The CDR3 extends over 14 amino acids. The trim removed 7 bases at V and 8 bases at J, leaving 14 bases unmatched. Study findings and constraints: Naive repertoires, especially CD8, held a few larger clonotypes, possibly memory cells re-expressing CD45RA.

CMV status came from CD4+ T cell IFNgamma after overnight CMV lysate stimulation of fresh PBMCs. The origin of this receptor is a human donor in good health. The sequenced sample was naive CD4+ T cells from blood. J is TRBJ2-1 and V is TRBV29-1; 7 nucleotides match TRBD2. CDR3: CSGTSETPWDEQFF. The CDR3 DNA reads TGCAGCGGCACTAGCGAGACCCCTTGGGATGAGCAGTTCTTC.